A single sample is the source of the 28 T cell receptor beta chains below, sequenced in a study of CD8 T cells in cerebrospinal fluid in Alzheimer's disease. TCRdb re-called the 10x single-cell sequencing reads; every CDR3 protein appears as one record, without DNA. The sample is made up of approximately 1,200 distinct CDR3 sequences, and the top ten hold roughly 18% of it. The sequenced sample consisted of cerebrospinal fluid. These receptors originate from a human donor with Parkinson's disease.

Judged by frequency, this clonotype is medium-sized. The rearrangement uses TRBV3-1 and TRBJ2-1. Germline V gene sequence: CDR1 LGHDT, CDR2 YNNKEL (reference sequence). The CDR3 spans 16 residues. This CDR3 is CASSHGMGSVYNEQFF.

This clonotype is identified as large from frequency. CDR3 amino acids: CASSFSFEQYF. This sequence joins TRBV12-3 or TRBV12-4 and TRBJ2-7. This CDR3 region has 11 residues.

This clonotype ranks as medium-sized in terms of frequency. CDR3 sequence reads: CASSLDGAGDKNIQYF. The chain carries TRBV7-8 and TRBJ2-4; TCRdb proposes TRBD1, but this gene call is untestable without DNA. The CDR3 totals 16 residues. The germline gives CDR1 SGHVS, CDR2 FQNEAQ. Variable domain in full (rest from reference TRBV7-8 and TRBJ2-4): GAGVSQSPRYKVAKRGQDVALRCDPISGHVSLFWYQQALGQGPEFLTYFQNEAQLDKSGLPSDRFFAERPEGSVSTLKIQRTQQEDSAVYLCASSLDGAGDKNIQYFGAGTRLSVL.

Measured by frequency, this clonotype is medium-sized (0.01 to 0.1%). The genes are TRBV2 and TRBJ2-1; checking the TCRdb D call of TRBD1 is not possible without DNA. The CDR3 loop spans 16 amino acids. Germline CDR1 is SNHLY and CDR2 is FYNNEI. CDR3: CASSLPGQGFHNEQFF.

Measured by frequency, this clonotype is medium-sized. V gene TRBV28 combines with J gene TRBJ1-5. Germline CDR1 reads MDHEN; CDR2 reads SYDVKM. CDR3 length: 13 amino acids. The CDR3 reads CASSFAGNQPQHF.

This clonotype is medium-sized by frequency. The J gene is TRBJ1-1, the V gene TRBV6-2 or TRBV6-3. The CDR3 extends over 13 amino acids. Per the germline V gene, CDR1 is MNHEY and CDR2 is SVGEGT. CDR3 loop: CASAFSVDTEAFF.

By frequency, this clonotype is medium-sized. The chain employs TRBV5-1 and TRBJ2-7; TCRdb designates TRBD1, a call that cannot be tested without DNA. This CDR3 is built from 15 residues. Germline CDR1 reads SGHRS; CDR2 reads YFSETQ. CDR3 protein: CASSDADRGVSEQYF. Complete variable domain (other parts from reference TRBV5-1 and TRBJ2-7): KAGVTQTPRYLIKTRGQQVTLSCSPISGHRSVSWYQQTPGQGLQFLFEYFSETQRNKGNFPGRFSGRQFSNSRSEMNVSTLELGDSALYLCASSDADRGVSEQYFGPGTRLTVT.

In terms of frequency, this clonotype is medium-sized. This rearrangement joins TRBV18 to TRBJ1-1; TCRdb names TRBD1, which stays unverified in the absence of DNA. CDR1 is KGHSH, CDR2 LQKENI, per germline. The CDR3 length is 15 residues. CDR3 in amino acids: CASSPLQGVDTEAFF.

Its frequency marks this clonotype as medium-sized (0.01 to 0.1%). V is TRBV28 and J is TRBJ2-1. Germline loops: CDR1 MDHEN, CDR2 SYDVKM. The length of the CDR3 is 11 residues. CDR3 in amino acids: CASSAGDPQFF.

Judged by frequency, this clonotype is medium-sized. The rearrangement links TRBV28 to TRBJ1-4. The CDR3 runs to 13 residues. Germline V gene data show CDR1 as MDHEN and CDR2 as SYDVKM. The CDR3 region is CASSPATWEKLFF.

This chain joins TRBV29-1 and TRBJ2-7. CDR3 size: 12 residues. CDR1 and CDR2 (germline): SQVTM, ANQGSEA. This chain's CDR3 is CSVEGQPYEQYF.

This clonotype is medium-sized (0.01 to 0.1%) by frequency. This sequence joins TRBV5-5 and TRBJ2-6; TCRdb returns TRBD1, unconfirmable since there is no DNA. The CDR3 length is 17 residues. CDR1 is SGHKS, CDR2 YYEKEE, per germline (reference sequence). The CDR3 is CASSSPGRGSGANVLTF.

By frequency, this clonotype registers medium-sized. V gene TRBV7-2 combines with J gene TRBJ1-5; TCRdb's D gene call, TRBD1, goes unchecked for lack of DNA. The germline gives CDR1 SGHTA, CDR2 FQGNSA. The CDR3 covers 14 residues. CDR3 sequence reads: CASSLLGVNQPQHF. Filled out from reference TRBV7-2 and TRBJ1-5, the complete variable domain reads GAGVSQSPSNKVTEKGKDVELRCDPISGHTALYWYRQSLGQGLEFLIYFQGNSAPDKSGLPSDRFSAERTGGSVSTLTIQRTQQEDSAVYLCASSLLGVNQPQHFGDGTRLSIL.

Measured by frequency, this clonotype is medium-sized (0.01 to 0.1%). J is TRBJ1-1 and V is TRBV6-1; the TRBD1 assignment by TCRdb is unverifiable without DNA. Germline lookup yields CDR1 MNHNS and CDR2 SASEGT. The CDR3 runs 12 residues. The CDR3 reads CASTRGVTEAFF.

By frequency, this clonotype registers medium-sized (0.01 to 0.1%). The rearrangement joins TRBV2 to TRBJ2-7. This CDR3 is built from 13 residues. Germline loops: CDR1 SNHLY, CDR2 FYNNEI. Here the CDR3 reads CASNKIRSYEQYF.

This clonotype is medium-sized by frequency. The chain is built from TRBV3-1 and TRBJ2-7; TCRdb returns TRBD2, unconfirmable since there is no DNA. The CDR3 sequence is 13 residues long. Germline CDR1 LGHDT, CDR2 YNNKEL (reference sequence). The CDR3 reads CASQRAETYEQYF.

According to its frequency, this clonotype is medium-sized (0.01 to 0.1%). V usage is TRBV7-7 and J usage is TRBJ2-1. The CDR3 has 13 amino acids. CDR1 is SSHAT and CDR2 is FNYEAQ in the germline V gene (reference sequence). The CDR3: CASSLQRFNEQFF.

By frequency, this clonotype registers medium-sized (0.01 to 0.1%). This CDR3 is CASSLDRGLRAYNSPLHF. J is TRBJ1-6 and V is TRBV12-3 or TRBV12-4; TCRdb outputs TRBD1, but without DNA this stays unchecked. The CDR3 contains 18 residues.

This clonotype is called medium-sized based on its frequency. This chain connects TRBV6-4 to TRBJ2-1. The CDR3 is made up of 13 amino acids. In germline, CDR1 is MRHNA, CDR2 SNTAGT. CDR3 residues: CASSDSRAHEQFF.

This clonotype is called medium-sized based on its frequency. The genes are TRBV6-5 and TRBJ1-2. The germline CDR1 and CDR2 sequences are MNHEY and SVGAGI. The CDR3 runs 11 residues. CDR3 sequence reads: CASRTREGYTF.

This clonotype is identified as medium-sized (0.01 to 0.1%) from frequency. The rearrangement links TRBV9 to TRBJ2-1; the TCRdb D gene call, TRBD2, has no DNA to confirm it. The CDR3 has 19 residues. Germline CDR1 reads SGDLS; CDR2 reads YYNGEE. CDR3 amino acids: CASSGRLAGGHSSYNEQFF.

Its frequency marks this clonotype as medium-sized. The chain is built from TRBV4-3 and TRBJ2-3. Germline loops: CDR1 LGHNA, CDR2 YSLEER. The CDR3 covers 15 residues. CDR3 loop: CASSQSIGLTDTQYF.

This clonotype registers large by frequency. This rearrangement joins TRBV5-5 to TRBJ2-1; absent DNA, TCRdb's TRBD1 call cannot be checked. Germline values: CDR1 SGHKS, CDR2 YYEKEE (reference sequence). This CDR3 is built from 17 residues. The chain's CDR3 is CASSLALRQGFYNEQFF.

This clonotype ranks as medium-sized (0.01 to 0.1%) in terms of frequency. The chain couples TRBV7-6 to TRBJ2-6; lacking DNA, the TRBD1 call made by TCRdb goes unchecked. The CDR3 loop spans 17 amino acids. Germline V gene sequence: CDR1 SGHVS, CDR2 FNYEAQ. The CDR3 spells CASSPGDVNSGANVLTF.

This clonotype is classed as medium-sized by frequency. The chain is built from TRBV7-2 and TRBJ2-3. Germline V lookup: CDR1 SGHTA, CDR2 FQGNSA. The CDR3 contains 11 residues. The CDR3 here is CASSLSVTQYF.

Frequency places this clonotype as medium-sized. This chain uses TRBV6-6 with TRBJ1-1; absent DNA, TCRdb's TRBD1 call cannot be checked. This CDR3 region has 14 residues. Germline-derived CDR1 and CDR2 are MNHNY and SVGAGI (reference sequence). Here the CDR3 reads CASSYSQGDTEAFF.

This clonotype is classed as medium-sized by frequency. This chain uses TRBV6-5 with TRBJ1-4; TCRdb returns TRBD1, unconfirmable since there is no DNA. Germline V gene data show CDR1 as MNHEY and CDR2 as SVGAGI. The CDR3 spans 15 residues. The CDR3: CASKRTGQSYEKLFF.

CDR3 residues: CATRMGGDTQYF. V is TRBV6-5 and J is TRBJ2-3; the TRBD1 assignment by TCRdb is unverifiable without DNA. This CDR3 comprises 12 residues. Germline CDR1 and CDR2: MNHEY and SVGAGI.